The rows below give T cell receptor beta chains drawn from one sample of a study of CD8+ T cells in alopecia areata. TCRdb's copy holds only in-frame clones and misses some; the assay was immunoSEQ multiplex PCR. Of under 350,000 clones in the sample, about three fifths were seen once. The sample here was CD4+ T cells sorted from blood, taken at week 24, from a patient treated with tofacitinib. Source of these receptors: a human donor with alopecia areata. Each CDR3 is given with its conserved first and last residue. D genes are given only for firm matches. Some rows have no size entry. The others give once, few or many, or a class for an expanded clone.

abundance	v_gene	d_gene	j_gene	CDR3aa	CDR3nt
-	TRBV7-3	-	TRBJ2-2	CASSEARGRAGELFF	TGTGCCAGCAGCGAAGCGAGGGGAAGGGCCGGGGAGCTGTTTTTT
-	TRBV5-6	-	TRBJ1-5	CASSFADQPQHF	TGTGCCAGCAGCTTCGCGGATCAGCCCCAGCATTTT
-	TRBV20-1	TRBD1	TRBJ2-5	CSAYRGDTQYF	TGCAGTGCCTACAGGGGGGACACCCAGTACTTC
-	TRBV10-3	-	TRBJ2-5	CAINRQTGETQYF	TGTGCCATCAATCGTCAGACTGGAGAGACCCAGTACTTC
-	TRBV15	TRBD1	TRBJ1-2	CATSSVRDRGPGGYGYTF	TGTGCCACCAGCAGCGTCCGGGACAGGGGCCCCGGGGGCTATGGCTACACCTTC
-	TRBV13	-	TRBJ2-7	CASSSPPLGDEQYF	TGTGCCAGCAGCTCCCCCCCCCTGGGAGACGAGCAGTACTTC
-	TRBV5-1	TRBD1	TRBJ1-1	CASSTGVLGNTEAFF	TGCGCCAGCAGCACAGGGGTACTTGGGAACACTGAAGCTTTCTTT
-	TRBV7-8	-	TRBJ2-5	CASSLGHQETQYF	TGTGCCAGCAGCCTAGGGCACCAAGAGACCCAGTACTTC
-	TRBV13	TRBD1	TRBJ1-2	CASSSDRGDTNYGYTF	TGTGCCAGCAGCTCCGACAGGGGCGACACTAACTATGGCTACACCTTC
-	TRBV5-6	-	TRBJ2-6	CASVSGAGAGANVLTF	TGTGCCAGCGTCTCGGGAGCCGGAGCCGGGGCCAACGTCCTGACTTTC
-	TRBV9	TRBD2	TRBJ2-7	CASSVDPRGAGGEQYF	TGTGCCAGCAGCGTAGACCCCAGAGGGGCGGGAGGAGAGCAGTACTTC
-	TRBV2	TRBD2	TRBJ2-1	CASSQREAGLAYNEQFF	TGTGCCAGCAGCCAGAGAGAAGCGGGACTAGCCTACAATGAGCAGTTCTTC
few	TRBV5-6	-	TRBJ2-7	CASSFNHEQYF	TGTGCCAGCAGCTTTAACCACGAGCAGTACTTC
-	TRBV7-2	-	TRBJ2-3	CASSLALSWGGGVDTQYF	TGTGCCAGCAGCTTAGCGCTCAGCTGGGGGGGCGGTGTAGATACGCAGTATTTT
-	TRBV29-1	-	TRBJ1-2	CSVGSGHYGYTF	TGCAGCGTTGGATCGGGTCACTATGGCTACACCTTC
-	TRBV4-1	-	TRBJ2-7	CASSQLGSYEQYF	TGCGCCAGCAGCCAACTGGGGTCCTACGAGCAGTACTTC
-	TRBV15	-	TRBJ1-2	CATSRGVAEVYGYTF	TGTGCCACCAGCAGAGGGGTGGCAGAAGTCTATGGCTACACCTTC
few	TRBV6-6	-	TRBJ1-1	CASSYSSTEAFF	TGTGCCAGCAGTTACTCGAGTACAGAAGCTTTCTTT
few	TRBV7-9	-	TRBJ1-1	CASSPGPNTEAFF	TGTGCCAGCAGCCCGGGCCCCAACACTGAAGCTTTCTTT
-	TRBV7-2	-	TRBJ2-3	CASSLDVTDTQYF	TGTGCCAGCAGCTTAGATGTCACAGATACGCAGTATTTT
-	TRBV5-6	-	TRBJ1-4	CASSLFQGARKLFF	TGTGCCAGCAGCTTGTTTCAGGGCGCCAGGAAACTGTTTTTT
-	TRBV28	-	TRBJ2-6	CASEVSGANVLTF	TGTGCCAGCGAGGTTTCAGGGGCCAACGTCCTGACTTTC
-	TRBV5-1	-	TRBJ2-7	CASSFSGTPYEQYF	TGCGCCAGCAGCTTCTCCGGGACTCCATACGAGCAGTACTTC
-	TRBV29-1	-	TRBJ2-1	CSVGRGLYNEQFF	TGCAGCGTTGGCAGGGGCCTCTACAATGAGCAGTTCTTC
few	TRBV30	-	TRBJ2-7	CAWSKATGSYEQYF	TGTGCCTGGAGTAAGGCCACTGGGTCCTACGAGCAGTACTTC
-	TRBV9	TRBD1	TRBJ2-5	CASSADSGGQETQYF	TGTGCCAGCAGCGCCGACTCAGGGGGCCAAGAGACCCAGTACTTC
-	TRBV5-1	-	TRBJ2-6	CASGAGPPSGANVLTF	TGCGCCAGCGGAGCAGGACCGCCCTCTGGGGCCAACGTCCTGACTTTC
-	TRBV19	TRBD1	TRBJ1-5	CASSTTGGEQPQHF	TGTGCCAGTAGTACTACAGGGGGCGAACAGCCCCAGCATTTT
-	TRBV2	TRBD1	TRBJ1-2	CASSRTGGDPGAAGYTF	TGTGCCAGCAGTAGGACAGGGGGAGACCCCGGGGCGGCTGGCTACACCTTC
-	TRBV5-1	TRBD1	TRBJ2-3	CASSALPAGTGATDTQYF	TGCGCCAGCAGCGCCCTCCCTGCCGGGACAGGGGCCACAGATACGCAGTATTTT
-	TRBV10-3	-	TRBJ2-6	CAIGVGGPNVLTF	TGTGCCATCGGGGTAGGGGGGCCCAACGTCCTGACTTTC
-	TRBV28	TRBD1	TRBJ2-1	CASSLNFGGQGAGNEQFF	TGTGCCAGCAGTTTAAATTTCGGGGGACAGGGGGCTGGGAATGAGCAGTTCTTC
-	TRBV28	-	TRBJ2-5	CASSAGVPYF	TGTGCCAGCAGTGCAGGGGTGCCGTACTTC
-	TRBV7-3	TRBD1	TRBJ1-1	CASSSTGGRTEAFF	TGTGCCAGCAGCTCGACAGGGGGGAGGACTGAAGCTTTCTTT
-	TRBV2	TRBD2	TRBJ2-5	CASREGLAGEETQYF	TGTGCCAGCAGGGAGGGACTAGCGGGGGAAGAGACCCAGTACTTC
-	TRBV4-3	-	TRBJ2-7	CASSLGVGGVPYEQYF	TGCGCCAGCAGCCTGGGGGTCGGAGGGGTCCCCTACGAGCAGTACTTC
-	TRBV30	-	TRBJ2-7	CALTGYEQYF	TGTGCCCTGACCGGCTACGAGCAGTACTTC
-	TRBV5-5	-	TRBJ2-1	CASSLGAAEQFF	TGTGCCAGCAGCTTGGGGGCCGCGGAGCAGTTCTTC
-	TRBV4-3	TRBD2	TRBJ2-4	CASSQDGTSVGIQYF	TGCGCCAGCAGCCAAGATGGGACTAGCGTTGGCATTCAGTACTTC
-	TRBV25-1	-	TRBJ2-5	CASSFEGKFQETQYF	TGTGCCAGCAGTTTTGAGGGAAAGTTCCAAGAGACCCAGTACTTC
-	TRBV5-4	-	TRBJ2-6	CASSVRRDALSGANVLTF	TGTGCCAGCAGCGTAAGGAGGGATGCCTTGTCTGGGGCCAACGTCCTGACTTTC
-	TRBV30	-	TRBJ1-3	CASRQSRSGNTIYF	TGTGCCTCGCGGCAGTCACGCTCTGGAAACACCATATATTTT
-	TRBV29-1	TRBD1	TRBJ2-5	CSARTGTVETQYF	TGCAGCGCCCGGACAGGGACCGTTGAGACCCAGTACTTC
-	TRBV5-6	-	TRBJ1-2	CASSPGTSGYTF	TGTGCCAGCAGCCCTGGGACGTCTGGCTACACCTTC
-	TRBV29-1	-	TRBJ2-1	CSVGLADSYNEQFF	TGCAGCGTTGGTCTAGCCGACTCCTACAATGAGCAGTTCTTC
-	TRBV7-2	-	TRBJ1-4	CASSLPHYGDEKLFF	TGTGCCAGCAGCCTCCCCCATTATGGAGATGAAAAACTGTTTTTT
-	TRBV2	-	TRBJ1-2	CTSDITGFNNYGYTF	TGTACCAGCGACATAACAGGCTTCAATAACTATGGCTACACCTTC
once	TRBV27	TRBD2	TRBJ2-1	CASSPKRGGSYNEQFF	TGTGCCAGCAGTCCCAAGCGGGGGGGCTCCTACAATGAGCAGTTCTTC
-	TRBV2	-	TRBJ1-1	CASAAGEAFF	TGTGCCAGCGCTGCAGGGGAAGCTTTCTTT
-	TRBV5-1	-	TRBJ1-2	CASSLDMAELDGYTF	TGCGCCAGCAGCTTGGATATGGCGGAATTGGATGGCTACACCTTC
-	TRBV6-6	-	TRBJ1-1	CASSRTNTEAFF	TGTGCCAGCTCTAGGACTAACACTGAAGCTTTCTTT
-	TRBV29-1	-	TRBJ2-3	CSVASFGTDTQYF	TGCAGCGTTGCGTCCTTTGGCACAGATACGCAGTATTTT
once	TRBV28	-	TRBJ1-6	CASSSGYNSPLHF	TGTGCCAGCAGTTCAGGTTATAATTCACCCCTCCACTTT